This T cell receptor beta chain was captured by sequencing in a study of T-cell memory formation after mild COVID-19. Across the study: The two donors had largely donor-specific TCR clusters. Study results and limitations: Mostly located in CM and EM were contracting CD4+ clones, with contracting CD8+ clones located in EMRA. Some clones that responded were present in memory (sampled pre-infection), which suggests cross-reactive memory joined.

Constant-segment primers served in 5'RACE that generated TCR alpha and TCR beta cDNA libraries bearing sample barcodes and UMIs. TCRdb reanalysed the 5' RACE reads using MiXCR and keeps one entry per CDR3 protein. The sample consists of 120,000 to 150,000 distinct CDR3 sequences, 14% of them appearing once. This clonotype was counted a few times. What it binds is unknown. The V gene's germline CDR1 is SGDLS and CDR2 YYNGEE. Trimming removed 0 bases at V and 0 bases at J, with 7 bases between. CDR3 length: 14 amino acids. Material: PBMCs or a T cell subset sorted from them (not recorded which). This TCR was recovered from an adult woman who had mild COVID-19 (a few samples of this study predate the infection). Cell type and time point are not known. This sequence joins TRBV9 and TRBJ2-7; D is undetermined. The CDR3 loop reads CASSVASDSYEQYF. In DNA, the CDR3 is TGTGCCAGCAGCGTAGCCAGCGACTCCTACGAGCAGTACTTC.